These 22 T cell receptor beta chains were all obtained from the same sample, sequenced in a study of OX40 agonist ivuxolimab in advanced cancers. The table came from immunoSEQ multiplex PCR; TCRdb's copy has only in-frame clones and leaves some out. The data contain roughly 81,000 clones, roughly 85% of them singletons. Specimen: CD4+ or CD8+ T cells sorted from blood, collected in a trial of the OX40 agonist ivuxolimab. The receptors come from an adult with an advanced solid tumor such as melanoma, head and neck, liver or kidney cancer.

The chain combines TRBV2 with TRBJ1-5, with a possible D match to TRBD1 (6 bases). The CDR3 is 13 amino acids. Trimming pared 6 bases from V and 2 bases from J, leaving 8 bases between. The germline V gene encodes CDR1 SNHLY and CDR2 FYNNEI. This CDR3 reads CASSRGGNQPQHF. DNA of the CDR3: TGTGCCAGCAGCAGGGGAGGCAATCAGCCCCAGCATTTT.

The chain links TRBV7-9 to TRBJ1-2, with D unresolved. The CDR3 is 13 amino acids. Germline CDR1 SEHNR, CDR2 FQNEAQ (reference sequence). V was trimmed by 5 bases and J by 7 bases, leaving 14 bases between them. The CDR3 sequence: CASSPQTVGGYTF. The CDR3 nucleotides are TGTGCCAGCAGCCCCCAAACTGTGGGTGGCTACACCTTC.

V is TRBV5-1 and J is TRBJ1-1; no firm D call. CDR1 is SGHRS, CDR2 YFSETQ, per germline. This CDR3 spans 14 amino acids. V gave up 4 bases and J gave up 1 base, with 11 bases separating them. The CDR3 protein is CASSVQPSNTEAFF. The DNA of the CDR3 is TGCGCCAGCAGCGTACAGCCTTCGAACACTGAAGCTTTCTTT.

This clone was observed a handful of times. The rearrangement uses TRBV12-5 and TRBJ2-3; unclear D gene. Germline assignment: CDR1 LGHNT and CDR2 FRNRAP. There are 15 residues in the CDR3. V was pared by 5 bases and J by 1 base, with 13 bases between. In DNA form, the CDR3 reads TGTGCTAGTGGTCTCGGCCCAGTGGGCACAGATACGCAGTATTTT. It specifies CASGLGPVGTDTQYF.

This clone was recorded only once. This sequence joins TRBV7-2 and TRBJ2-7; D is perhaps TRBD2 (6 bases). Trimming stripped 1 base from V and 5 bases from J, with 18 bases between. The length of the CDR3 is 16 residues. Germline values: CDR1 SGHTA, CDR2 FQGNSA. DNA for the CDR3: TGTGCCAGCAGCTTAGGTTTGACCCAGCCTAGCGACGAGCAGTACTTC. Translating it yields CASSLGLTQPSDEQYF.

The V and J genes are TRBV27 and TRBJ2-1, with 7 bases lining up with TRBD2. The CDR3 consists of 13 residues. The germline V gene encodes CDR1 MNHEY and CDR2 SMNVEV (reference sequence). V shed 6 bases, J shed 9 bases, and the junction held 8 bases outside the gene matches. The DNA for the CDR3 is TGTGCCAGCAGGGGGAGGGGTCGCGTTGAGCAGTTCTTC. It codes for CASRGRGRVEQFF.

The chain combines TRBV2 with TRBJ1-2, with unresolved D. The germline CDR1 and CDR2 sequences are SNHLY and FYNNEI. V was cut by 6 bases and J by 4 bases, with 18 bases left in between. This CDR3 is built from 15 residues. CDR3 bases: TGTGCCAGCAGGTACGGGTCAACGAAGGGCTATGGCTACACCTTC. This translates into CASRYGSTKGYGYTF. Complete variable domain (other parts from reference TRBV2 and TRBJ1-2): EPEVTQTPSHQVTQMGQEVILRCVPISNHLYFYWYRQILGQKVEFLVSFYNNEISEKSEIFDDQFSVERPDGSNFTLKIRSTKLEDSAMYFCASRYGSTKGYGYTFGSGTRLTVV.

The chain has TRBV10-1 and TRBJ2-3, with D unclear. Germline V gene data show CDR1 as WNHNN and CDR2 as SYGVQD (reference sequence). This CDR3 has 14 residues. V was trimmed by 3 bases and J by 2 bases, leaving 9 bases between them. CDR3 sequence reads: CASSDPRNTDTQYF. The CDR3 DNA reads as TGCGCCAGCAGTGACCCTAGAAACACAGATACGCAGTATTTT.

This clone was recorded only once. This chain connects TRBV4-3 to TRBJ2-6; the D gene is possibly TRBD2 (5 bases). The CDR3 totals 21 residues. V lost 0 bases to trimming and J lost 0 bases, with 21 bases between them. Per the germline V gene, CDR1 is LGHNA and CDR2 is YSLEER. CDR3 nucleotides: TGCGCCAGCAGCCAAGAAATCTTACGGGGAAGCTATTTCTCTGGGGCCAACGTCCTGACTTTC. It is translated as CASSQEILRGSYFSGANVLTF.

The chain employs TRBV19 and TRBJ2-2, with 8 bases aligning to TRBD1. The V segment lost 10 bases and the J segment 5 bases; nucleotides outside the gene matches: 12. The length of the CDR3 is 15 residues. Looked up from germline, CDR1 is LNHDA and CDR2 is SQIVND (reference sequence). CDR3 residues: CATTGQGSRTGELFF. The CDR3 DNA reads TGTGCCACAACCGGACAGGGAAGTAGAACCGGGGAGCTGTTTTTT.

The V gene is TRBV5-1, the J gene TRBJ2-7, with D unresolved. Trimming cost V 2 bases and J 4 bases, with 7 bases left between them. Per germline, CDR1 SGHRS and CDR2 YFSETQ. The CDR3 has 12 residues. The CDR3 sequence is CASSFGSYEQYF. Written as DNA, the CDR3 is TGCGCCAGCAGCTTCGGATCGTACGAGCAGTACTTC. The complete variable domain, with remaining parts taken from reference TRBV5-1 and TRBJ2-7, reads KAGVTQTPRYLIKTRGQQVTLSCSPISGHRSVSWYQQTPGQGLQFLFEYFSETQRNKGNFPGRFSGRQFSNSRSEMNVSTLELGDSALYLCASSFGSYEQYFGPGTRLTVT.

V gene TRBV12-2 combines with J gene TRBJ1-3. TRBV12-2 is shown as a pseudogene. This CDR3 has 17 amino acids. CDR3 in amino acids: CASRRVGIPHSGNTIYF. The CDR3 DNA sequence: TGTGCAAGTCGCCGGGTGGGCATTCCCCACTCTGGAAACACCATATATTTT.

The chain has TRBV5-1 and TRBJ2-7; TRBD1 or TRBD2 may be the D gene (5 bases each). This CDR3 contains 17 residues. Trimming removed 0 bases at V and 5 bases at J, with 21 bases between. From germline, CDR1 is SGHRS and CDR2 YFSETQ. For the CDR3, the DNA is TGCGCCAGCAGCTTGGAGGGCCCGGACCGGGGCTCTCACGAGCAGTACTTC. Translation gives CASSLEGPDRGSHEQYF.

The V gene is TRBV6-5, the J gene TRBJ2-7; D not certain. The ends were cut back, 5 bases at V and 4 bases at J, with 15 bases in the middle. The germline V gene has CDR1 MNHEY and CDR2 SVGAGI. The CDR3 has 14 amino acids. The CDR3 reads CASSMSLALYEQYF. The CDR3 nucleotides are TGTGCCAGCAGTATGTCACTCGCGCTTTACGAGCAGTACTTC.

The chain joins TRBV6-1 to TRBJ2-7, with D perhaps TRBD1 (5 bases). Germline-derived CDR1 and CDR2 are MNHNS and SASEGT. The germline V and J ends were trimmed by 8 bases and 7 bases, with 21 bases remaining between them. CDR3 length: 14 residues. This chain's CDR3 is CASPTEPPRREQYF. The CDR3 DNA is TGTGCCAGCCCGACAGAGCCCCCACGGCGTGAGCAGTACTTC.

This rearrangement joins TRBV12-5 to TRBJ1-3; D ambiguous. The CDR3 is made up of 15 amino acids. V was pared by 5 bases and J by 2 bases, with 13 bases between. Germline lookup yields CDR1 LGHNT and CDR2 FRNRAP. The CDR3 sequence is CASGGPGGPGNTIYF. The CDR3, as DNA: TGTGCTAGTGGTGGCCCCGGAGGCCCTGGAAACACCATATATTTT.

The V call is TRBV9, the J call TRBJ1-2; tentative D call: TRBD1 (5 bases). Germline CDR1 is SGDLS and CDR2 is YYNGEE. This CDR3 contains 15 residues. The V and J ends lost 0 bases and 8 bases respectively, with 17 bases between them. CDR3: CASSVEGLSPGGYTF. DNA of the CDR3: TGTGCCAGCAGCGTAGAGGGACTCTCGCCTGGGGGCTACACCTTC.

This CDR3 reads CASSRPGGEGGYTF. Here the CDR3 DNA reads TGTGCCAGCAGCCGCCCGGGGGGGGAAGGTGGCTACACCTTC. This rearrangement joins TRBV4-2 to TRBJ1-2, with D possibly matching TRBD1 (5 bases). Trimming removed 4 bases at V and 7 bases at J, with 16 bases between. This CDR3 spans 14 amino acids. Germline loops: CDR1 LGHNA, CDR2 YNFKEQ.

V is TRBV7-8 and J is TRBJ2-7, with D possibly TRBD2 on 7 matching bases. The CDR3 extends over 14 amino acids. V shed 7 bases and J shed 2 bases, with 15 bases lying between them. In germline, CDR1 is SGHVS, CDR2 FQNEAQ. The DNA of the CDR3 is TGTGCCAGCACCCAAGGGGGGGACACCTACGAGCAGTACTTC. It codes for CASTQGGDTYEQYF.

The CDR3 sequence: CASSLAQTVGWLNEQYF. DNA for the CDR3: TGTGCCAGCAGCTTAGCACAAACTGTAGGGTGGTTGAACGAGCAGTACTTC. The chain employs TRBV7-8 and TRBJ2-5; D gene unclear. The closer fit of TRBJ2-7 to the DNA end suggests the J call may be wrong. This CDR3 is 17 amino acids long. The germline V gene has CDR1 SGHVS and CDR2 FQNEAQ.

CDR3 amino acids: CASSLDGKNEKLFF. The CDR3 bases are TGTGCCAGCAGCCTCGACGGGAAAAATGAAAAACTGTTTTTT. The genes are TRBV6-5 and TRBJ1-4; no clear D. Trimming took off 6 bases at V and 5 bases at J, with 13 bases between the two ends. Germline-derived CDR1 and CDR2 are MNHEY and SVGAGI. The CDR3 spans 14 residues.

The V call is TRBV11-2, the J call TRBJ2-3; 8 bases align to TRBD1. Germline V gene data show CDR1 as SGHAT and CDR2 as FQNNGV. The ends lost 6 bases at V and 2 bases at J; junction bases unmatched: 7. CDR3 size: 15 residues. The CDR3: CASSVGQGLTDTQYF. CDR3 bases: TGTGCCAGCAGTGTTGGACAGGGTCTCACAGATACGCAGTATTTT.